This TCR beta chain originates from a study of cytomegalovirus exposure and HLA in healthy donors. Points on this clone: The antigen is not known.

Study-wide results and limits: In terms of immune exposure information, only CMV serostatus was available. Analysis performed later showed TCR beta chains linked to HLA being more clonally expanded than equally common others. The dataset shows that most TCR sequences were rare, while some public TCRs occurred in many donors.

V was clipped by 6 bases and J by 6 bases; unmatched bases: 12. The CDR3 runs to 15 residues. Germline loops: CDR1 SEHNR, CDR2 FQNEAQ (reference sequence). The PCR had 60 Vbeta and 13 Jbeta primers. Repertoires were generated with immunoSEQ multiplex PCR, while TCRdb's copy carries only in-frame clones and drops some. The sample records about 55,000 clones, roughly 74% being singletons. V usage is TRBV7-9 and J usage is TRBJ1-1; TRBD1 matches at 8 bases. The receptor was derived from a middle-aged man in good health and CMV-seropositive. The material sequenced was PBMCs. The CDR3 DNA reads TGTGCCAGCAGTTTGTACGGAGGACAGGGCGCTGAAGCTTTCTTT. It codes for CASSLYGGQGAEAFF. The full variable domain, with the rest looked up from reference TRBV7-9 and TRBJ1-1, is DTGVSQNPRHKITKRGQNVTFRCDPISEHNRLYWYRQTLGQGPEFLTYFQNEAQLEKSRLLSDRFSAERPKGSFSTLEIQRTEQGDSAMYLCASSLYGGQGAEAFFGQGTRLTVV.